This TCR beta chain was captured by sequencing in a study of cytomegalovirus exposure and HLA in healthy donors. Findings and limits, study-wide: Rare TCR sequences dominated, though some public TCRs recurred in many donors. First-cohort TCR clusters were later found to tend to co-occur in the approximately 110 validation repertoires. Researchers counted 164 TCR beta chains as cytomegalovirus-associated.

Clones were sequenced by immunoSEQ multiplex PCR, and TCRdb holds only the in-frame ones, with some missing. The top ten clones hold 2.6% of a sample with about 240,000 clones, more than 75% of them seen once. Germline lookup yields CDR1 MNHEY and CDR2 SVGAGI. The CDR3 has 14 amino acids. V gave up 4 bases and J gave up 4 bases, with 11 bases separating them. As regards this clone: What it binds is unknown.

This clonotype was sampled from a man younger than 30 in good health and CMV-seronegative. The sequencing input was PBMCs. The chain joins TRBV6-5 to TRBJ1-3; D call uncertain. Written as DNA, the CDR3 is TGTGCCAGCAGTTCGGGAATCGCCGGAAACACCATATATTTT. Translated: CASSSGIAGNTIYF.